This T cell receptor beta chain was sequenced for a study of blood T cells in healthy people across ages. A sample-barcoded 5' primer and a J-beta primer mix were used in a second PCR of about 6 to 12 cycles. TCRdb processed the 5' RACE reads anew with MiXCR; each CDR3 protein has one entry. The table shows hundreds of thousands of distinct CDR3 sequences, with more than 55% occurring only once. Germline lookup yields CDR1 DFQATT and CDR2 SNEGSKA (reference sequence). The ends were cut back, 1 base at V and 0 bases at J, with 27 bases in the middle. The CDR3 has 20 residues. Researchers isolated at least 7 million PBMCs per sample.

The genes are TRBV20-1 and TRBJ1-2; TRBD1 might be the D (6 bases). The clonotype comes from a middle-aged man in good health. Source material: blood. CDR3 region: CSARARGLGAFDSANYGYTF. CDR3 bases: TGCAGTGCTAGAGCCAGGGGCCTTGGCGCCTTCGACAGCGCTAACTATGGCTACACCTTC.